Following are 16 T cell receptor beta chains from one sample sequenced in a study of blood T cell repertoires in COVID-19. TCRdb's table, derived via immunoSEQ multiplex PCR, lists solely in-frame clones and lacks some. The table shows fewer than 200,000 clones, with approximately 79% occurring only once. The sequencing sample was made of PBMCs or T cells enriched from blood (not recorded which). The receptors shown here come from an older woman with acute COVID-19.

The table lists this clone with a count of one. This chain uses TRBV29-1 with TRBJ1-3; D gene ambiguous. The length of the CDR3 is 11 residues. CDR1 and CDR2 (germline): SQVTM, ANQGSEA. V shed 7 bases and J shed 1 base, with 5 bases lying between them. In DNA form, the CDR3 reads TGCAGCGCTCGGTCTGGAAACACCATATATTTT. It encodes CSARSGNTIYF.

This clone has only one observation. The CDR3 reads CASARSTADQPQHF. The CDR3 region has the DNA TGTGCCAGCGCAAGGAGCACGGCGGATCAGCCCCAGCATTTT. The chain has TRBV6-5 and TRBJ1-5; D is unresolved. This CDR3 is built from 14 residues. CDR1 is MNHEY and CDR2 is SVGAGI in the germline V gene. V was shortened by 8 bases and J by 5 bases, with 16 bases between the two germline ends.

This clone was seen a handful of times. The V call is TRBV6-2 or TRBV6-3, the J call TRBJ2-5; TRBD1 matches 7 bases. The germline gives CDR1 MNHEY, CDR2 SVGEGT. There are 14 residues in the CDR3. J was trimmed by 3 bases and V by 2 bases; bases with no gene match: 3. CDR3 in DNA: TGTGCCAGCAGTTACATTGACAGGGAAGAGACCCAGTACTTC. This encodes CASSYIDREETQYF.

This clone was observed a few times. This chain connects TRBV28 to TRBJ2-5; the match to TRBD2 covers 11 bases. The CDR3 loop spans 18 amino acids. Germline CDR1 and CDR2: MDHEN and SYDVKM. Germline trimming cut 2 bases from V and 4 bases from J; bases unmatched to any gene: 12. The CDR3 DNA sequence: TGTGCCAGCAGTTTACTAGCGGGAGGTACCGGTTTTAGAGAGACCCAGTACTTC. Its translation is CASSLLAGGTGFRETQYF.

This clone was seen just once. V is TRBV5-4 and J is TRBJ2-1; 10 bases fit TRBD2. This CDR3 spans 15 amino acids. Trimming took 7 bases from V and 7 from J; bases not matched to a gene: 11. Germline values: CDR1 SGHNT, CDR2 YYREEE (reference sequence). Here the CDR3 DNA reads TGTGCCAGCTCCCTAGCGGGAGTAGTTTTAAATGAGCAGTTCTTC. As protein: CASSLAGVVLNEQFF.

This sequence joins TRBV13 and TRBJ2-1; 10 positions agree with TRBD2. Germline V gene lookup returns CDR1 PRHDT and CDR2 FYEKMQ (reference sequence). This CDR3 contains 16 residues. V shed 2 bases, J shed 9 bases, and the junction held 10 bases outside the gene matches. The CDR3 sequence: CASSLQESGRAAEQFF. The CDR3 DNA is TGTGCCAGCAGCTTACAGGAAAGCGGGAGGGCGGCTGAGCAGTTCTTC.

This chain links TRBV18 with TRBJ2-7; a weak D match, TRBD1 (5 bases). CDR1 and CDR2 from the germline V gene are KGHSH and LQKENI. The V end lost 5 bases, the J end lost 5 bases, and 16 bases lay between the germline ends. CDR3 size: 14 residues. The DNA for the CDR3 is TGTGCCAGCTCAATGCTGGGCAGGGTCCACGAGCAGTACTTC. This sequence encodes CASSMLGRVHEQYF.

The chain carries TRBV18 and TRBJ2-2; TRBD2 matches 12 bases. This CDR3 is built from 15 residues. Germline V CDR1 and CDR2: KGHSH, LQKENI. J lost 5 bases, V lost 3 bases, and 1 base had no gene match. The CDR3 here is CASSPTSGGTGELFF. The DNA for the CDR3 is TGTGCCAGCTCACCGACTAGCGGGGGAACCGGGGAGCTGTTTTTT. Looking up the rest from reference TRBV18 and TRBJ2-2 gives the full variable domain: NAGVMQNPRHLVRRRGQEARLRCSPMKGHSHVYWYRQLPEEGLKFMVYLQKENIIDESGMPKERFSAEFPKEGPSILRIQQVVRGDSAAYFCASSPTSGGTGELFFGEGSRLTVL.

This chain uses TRBV7-2 with TRBJ2-7; the D is unclear. The germline CDR1 and CDR2 sequences are SGHTA and FQGNSA. The CDR3 has 15 residues. V was pared by 2 bases and J by 1 base, with 12 bases between. The CDR3 DNA sequence: TGTGCCAGCAGCTTATTAGCATTGCGGTCCTACGAGCAGTACTTC. Its protein is CASSLLALRSYEQYF.

This clone showed up just once. This chain uses TRBV29-1 with TRBJ1-2; D remains ambiguous. The CDR3 is 10 amino acids. V was clipped by 1 base and J by 5 bases, with 2 bases between them. The germline gives CDR1 SQVTM, CDR2 ANQGSEA. CDR3 protein: CSVEAYGYTF. CDR3 DNA sequence: TGCAGCGTTGAAGCGTATGGCTACACCTTC. The full variable domain, rest sourced from reference TRBV29-1 and TRBJ1-2, is SAVISQKPSRDICQRGTSLTIQCQVDSQVTMMFWYRQQPGQSLTLIATANQGSEATYESGFVIDKFPISRPNLTFSTLTVSNMSPEDSSIYLCSVEAYGYTFGSGTRLTVV.

J is TRBJ2-2 and V is TRBV5-1; TRBD1 aligns across 7 bases. Germline-derived CDR1 and CDR2 are SGHRS and YFSETQ. The V segment lost 4 bases and the J segment 1 base; nucleotides outside the gene matches: 4. The CDR3 extends over 15 amino acids. CDR3 region: CASSQRTGNTGELFF. The CDR3 DNA is TGCGCCAGCAGCCAAAGGACAGGGAACACCGGGGAGCTGTTTTTT.

J is TRBJ1-5 and V is TRBV4-1, with D unresolved. The CDR3 length is 13 residues. V shed 0 bases and J shed 15 bases, with 15 bases lying between them. The germline CDR1 and CDR2 sequences are MGHRA and YSYEKL. CDR3 DNA: TGCGCCAGCAGCCAAGAATACGGTCCTCAGCGGCATTTT. This codes for CASSQEYGPQRHF.

The table lists this clone with a count of one. V and J are TRBV4-2 and TRBJ2-2, with 12 bases lining up with TRBD1. The CDR3 spans 16 residues. The germline V gene encodes CDR1 LGHNA and CDR2 YNFKEQ. The trim removed 4 bases at V and 7 bases at J, leaving 7 bases unmatched. The CDR3: CASSRDRGRDSGELFF. The DNA of the CDR3 is TGTGCCAGCAGCCGGGACAGGGGGCGTGATAGCGGGGAGCTGTTTTTT.

The chain links TRBV11-2 to TRBJ2-3, with D possibly being TRBD2 (5 bases). Between the trimmed V and J ends, which lost 3 bases and 2 bases, there was a span of 12 bases. This CDR3 is built from 15 residues. Germline assignment: CDR1 SGHAT and CDR2 FQNNGV. CDR3 residues: CASSLGIATTDTQYF. DNA for the CDR3: TGTGCCAGCAGCTTGGGGATAGCGACCACAGATACGCAGTATTTT.

The chain employs TRBV19 and TRBJ1-5, with a possible D match to TRBD1 (6 bases). Trimming took off 8 bases at V and 0 bases at J, with 20 bases between the two ends. The length of the CDR3 is 17 residues. Germline assignment: CDR1 LNHDA and CDR2 SQIVND (reference sequence). CDR3 sequence: CASRTVHRAGSNQPQHF. Written as DNA, the CDR3 is TGTGCCAGTCGAACCGTTCACAGGGCGGGTAGCAATCAGCCCCAGCATTTT.

The rearrangement links TRBV5-4 to TRBJ2-7; 9 bases match TRBD1. This CDR3 comprises 20 residues. The germline CDR1 and CDR2 sequences are SGHNT and YYREEE (reference sequence). V lost 0 bases, J lost 4 bases, and 20 bases stayed unmatched. The chain's CDR3 is CASSLARGTGLRPNTYEQYF. CDR3 nucleotide sequence: TGTGCCAGCAGCTTGGCCAGGGGGACAGGGTTAAGGCCGAACACTTACGAGCAGTACTTC.